Below are 4 T cell receptor beta chains sequenced from a single sample in a study of beta chain features in type 1 diabetes. Their antigens remain unidentified. The whole isolated RNA underwent reverse transcription, so sequencing captured expressed TCRB transcripts. TCRdb keeps only in-frame clones here, not all; method: immunoSEQ multiplex PCR. The sample yields approximately 170,000 clones, 7.5% to 8.5% seen once. Study results and caveats: All four CD4+ subsets from Type 1 diabetes patients carried moderately but significantly shorter TCRB CDR3s.

Sequenced input: central memory CD4+ T cells from blood. These TCRs come from a young man with type 1 diabetes.

This clone was seen ten or more times. The V and J genes are TRBV18 and TRBJ2-4, with 8 positions matching TRBD2. V shed 5 bases, J shed 3 bases, and the junction held 12 bases outside the gene matches. Germline V gene lookup returns CDR1 KGHSH and CDR2 LQKENI. The CDR3 is 17 amino acids. CDR3 sequence: CASSTNGGGPGKNIQYF. In nucleotides, the CDR3 is TGTGCCAGCTCAACGAACGGCGGGGGGCCCGGCAAAAACATTCAGTACTTC.

This clone has a count of ten or more. The rearrangement joins TRBV4-3 to TRBJ2-7; D is uncertain. CDR1 and CDR2 from the germline V gene are LGHNA and YSLEER. Trimming shortened V by 4 bases and J by 0 bases, and 13 bases separated the two germline ends. This CDR3 region has 15 residues. As DNA, the CDR3 is TGCGCCAGCAGCCGTGACCGGGTCAGCTCCTACGAGCAGTACTTC. Amino acid sequence: CASSRDRVSSYEQYF.

The rearrangement uses TRBV2 and TRBJ2-7, with TRBD2 identical over 8 bases. The J segment lost 7 bases and the V segment lost 8 bases, leaving 10 bases of the junction unmatched. Germline assignment: CDR1 SNHLY and CDR2 FYNNEI. The CDR3 length is 13 residues. CDR3 region: CASGLAGGGEQYF. CDR3 sequence (DNA): TGTGCCAGCGGTCTCGCGGGGGGCGGGGAGCAGTACTTC.

In its sample, this clone was seen a few times. The chain has TRBV9 and TRBJ1-2; D unclear. This CDR3 region has 15 residues. The V and J ends lost 2 bases and 3 bases respectively, with 14 bases between them. Germline CDR1 is SGDLS and CDR2 is YYNGEE. The chain's CDR3 is CASSVGLSTHYGYTF. As DNA, the CDR3 is TGTGCCAGCAGCGTCGGACTGAGTACACACTATGGCTACACCTTC.